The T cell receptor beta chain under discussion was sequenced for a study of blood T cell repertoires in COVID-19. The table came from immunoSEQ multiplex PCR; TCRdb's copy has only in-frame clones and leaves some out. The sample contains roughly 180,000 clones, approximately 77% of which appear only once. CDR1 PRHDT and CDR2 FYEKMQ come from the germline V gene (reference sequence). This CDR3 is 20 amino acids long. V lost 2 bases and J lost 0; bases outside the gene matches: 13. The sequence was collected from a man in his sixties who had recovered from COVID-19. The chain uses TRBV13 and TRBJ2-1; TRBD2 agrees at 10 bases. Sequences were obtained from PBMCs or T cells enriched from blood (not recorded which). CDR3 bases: TGTGCCAGCAGCTTATATTCCAGACTAGCGGGTAAAAGCTCCTACAATGAGCAGTTCTTC. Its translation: CASSLYSRLAGKSSYNEQFF.